This T cell receptor beta chain was sequenced for a study of T cell responses to AZD1222 COVID-19 vaccine. Regarding the study as a whole: Baseline serostatus was positive in only six AZD1222 recipients.

The CDR3 length is 14 residues. The V gene's germline CDR1 is SGHTA and CDR2 FQGNSA. The J segment lost 4 bases and the V segment lost 5 bases, leaving 3 bases of the junction unmatched. Here immunoSEQ multiplex PCR was the method, and the copy in TCRdb shows in-frame clones only, minus some. Of more than 90,000 clones in the sample, just over 85% were seen once. On this clone itself: What it binds is unknown.

Specimen: peripheral blood, collected on day 0 of AZD1222 vaccination. This receptor was obtained from an adult in good health. J is TRBJ2-5 and V is TRBV7-2; 11 bases map to TRBD2. The CDR3 DNA sequence: TGTGCCAGCAGCCCGGGACTAGCGGTAGAGACCCAGTACTTC. This codes for CASSPGLAVETQYF.